These 14 T cell receptor beta chains originate from one sample sequenced in a study of cytomegalovirus exposure and HLA in healthy donors. Researchers ran the PCR with 60 Vbeta and 13 Jbeta primers. Measured with immunoSEQ multiplex PCR; TCRdb has only the in-frame clones, and not every one. The sample records around 200,000 clones, roughly 81% being singletons. Sequencing input: PBMCs. The receptors were gathered from a woman aged 25 to 39 in good health and CMV-seropositive.

The V call is TRBV11-2, the J call TRBJ1-5; D unclear. The V gene's germline CDR1 is SGHAT and CDR2 FQNNGV. V lost 3 bases and J 6 bases, leaving 9 bases between the germline ends. This CDR3 has 13 amino acids. For the CDR3, the DNA is TGTGCCAGCAGCTTCCCCGGGAGTCAGCCCCAGCATTTT. Its translation is CASSFPGSQPQHF.

The chain uses TRBV11-2 and TRBJ1-2; 7 nucleotides align to TRBD1. CDR3 length: 13 residues. The germline CDR1 and CDR2 sequences are SGHAT and FQNNGV. J lost 3 bases, V lost 5 bases, and 3 bases had no gene match. CDR3: CASSRDSDYGYTF. The DNA of the CDR3 is TGTGCCAGCAGCCGGGACAGTGACTATGGCTACACCTTC.

This clone was recorded only once. One end of the junction is discordant with germline, which a read error may explain. V usage is TRBV7-9 and J usage is TRBJ1-4, with D possibly matching TRBD1 (6 bases). The CDR3 is 16 residues long. In germline, CDR1 is SEHNR, CDR2 FQNEAQ (reference sequence). CDR3 sequence (DNA): TGTTCCAGCAGCTTAGGGATGGGGGCTTCTTATGAAAAACTGTTTTTT. This sequence encodes CSSSLGMGASYEKLFF.

This clone was recorded once. The V and J genes are TRBV28 and TRBJ1-5; D not resolved. Trimming cost V 2 bases and J 0 bases, with 8 bases left between them. CDR1 is MDHEN and CDR2 is SYDVKM in the germline V gene. The CDR3 has 15 residues. In DNA form, the CDR3 reads TGTGCCAGCAGTTTAAACAGACGTAGCAATCAGCCCCAGCATTTT. Translating it yields CASSLNRRSNQPQHF.

In its sample, this clone was seen once. The V call is TRBV6-5, the J call TRBJ1-1; D not certain. Germline lookup yields CDR1 MNHEY and CDR2 SVGAGI. The CDR3 is 13 amino acids. Trimming shortened V by 2 bases and J by 7 bases, and 11 bases separated the two germline ends. The CDR3 here is CASSYALTGEAFF. The CDR3 nucleotides are TGTGCCAGCAGTTACGCCCTAACGGGTGAAGCTTTCTTT.

A few counts support this clone. The chain links TRBV5-1 to TRBJ2-7, with D perhaps matching TRBD2 (6 bases). This CDR3 contains 14 residues. Per the germline V gene, CDR1 is SGHRS and CDR2 is YFSETQ. V gave up 2 bases and J gave up 6 bases, with 15 bases separating them. CDR3 residues: CASSFKVGGVEQYF. The CDR3 DNA reads TGCGCCAGCAGCTTTAAAGTGGGAGGCGTCGAGCAGTACTTC.

CDR3 region: CASSLEASVNNEQFF. Written as DNA, the CDR3 is TGCGCCAGCAGCTTGGAGGCTAGCGTCAACAATGAGCAGTTCTTC. The chain combines TRBV5-1 with TRBJ2-1, with a possible D match to TRBD2 (6 bases). Germline CDR1 reads SGHRS; CDR2 reads YFSETQ. Trimming took 0 bases from V and 5 from J, leaving 12 bases between them. This CDR3 is 15 amino acids long.

This clone was seen only a few times. This chain links TRBV7-8 with TRBJ2-2; D is undetermined. The CDR3 extends over 15 amino acids. CDR1 and CDR2 (germline): SGHVS, FQNEAQ. V was cut by 11 bases and J by 1 base, with 17 bases left in between. The CDR3: CASSRIVGNTGELFF. CDR3 coding DNA: TGTGCCTCTAGTAGAATAGTCGGGAACACCGGGGAGCTGTTTTTT.

This clone showed up just a few times. The rearrangement links TRBV19 to TRBJ2-5, with D tentatively TRBD2 (6 bases). The CDR3 totals 15 residues. Germline CDR1 LNHDA, CDR2 SQIVND (reference sequence). Trimming took 6 bases from V and 5 from J, leaving 19 bases between them. The CDR3 sequence: CASRAISSGGETQYF. The DNA for the CDR3 is TGTGCCAGTAGGGCCATAAGTTCTGGAGGGGAGACCCAGTACTTC.

The CDR3 sequence is CASSIGASGQYNEQFF. DNA for the CDR3: TGTGCCAGTAGTATAGGGGCTAGCGGGCAATACAATGAGCAGTTCTTC. The chain recombines TRBV19 with TRBJ2-1; 8 bases are a match to TRBD2. Trimming removed 1 base from V and 4 bases from J; junction bases left unmatched: 6. In germline, CDR1 is LNHDA, CDR2 SQIVND (reference sequence). The CDR3 runs to 16 residues.

This clone occurred a few times. The chain couples TRBV5-4 to TRBJ1-1; possibly TRBD1 for D (5 bases). The CDR3 runs to 14 residues. CDR1 is SGHNT, CDR2 YYREEE, per germline (reference sequence). Trimming took 3 bases from V and 5 from J, leaving 14 bases between them. The CDR3 region has the DNA TGTGCCAGCAGCTGGGACGCGGGAGGGACTGAAGCTTTCTTT. Encoded protein: CASSWDAGGTEAFF. Full variable domain (outside the CDR3, taken from reference TRBV5-4 and TRBJ1-1): ETGVTQSPTHLIKTRGQQVTLRCSSQSGHNTVSWYQQALGQGPQFIFQYYREEENGRGNFPPRFSGLQFPNYSSELNVNALELDDSALYLCASSWDAGGTEAFFGQGTRLTVV.

This clone was detected once. The chain uses TRBV6-4 and TRBJ2-1; unclear D gene. Trimming shortened V by 2 bases and J by 7 bases, and 18 bases separated the two germline ends. The CDR3 has 16 residues. CDR1 and CDR2 from the germline V gene are MRHNA and SNTAGT. This chain's CDR3 is CASSDGYRTVGNEQFF. As DNA, the CDR3 is TGTGCCAGCAGTGACGGCTATCGCACAGTCGGTAATGAGCAGTTCTTC.

This clone was seen once. The CDR3 DNA is TGTGCCAGTAACCACGGAGGAGACAATTATAATTCACCCCTCCACTTT. Its protein product is CASNHGGDNYNSPLHF. This chain connects TRBV19 to TRBJ1-6; no firm D call. From germline, CDR1 is LNHDA and CDR2 SQIVND (reference sequence). This CDR3 comprises 16 residues. V lost 7 bases to trimming and J lost 4 bases, with 17 bases between them.

This clone has a single count. This chain links TRBV11-3 with TRBJ2-1, with a tentative D call TRBD2 (5 bases). This CDR3 comprises 13 residues. V lost 1 base, J lost 4 bases, and 5 bases lay in between. Germline V gene sequence: CDR1 SGHNT, CDR2 YENEEA. The CDR3: CASSLAGYNEQFF. The CDR3 DNA reads as TGTGCCAGCAGCTTAGCGGGATACAATGAGCAGTTCTTC.